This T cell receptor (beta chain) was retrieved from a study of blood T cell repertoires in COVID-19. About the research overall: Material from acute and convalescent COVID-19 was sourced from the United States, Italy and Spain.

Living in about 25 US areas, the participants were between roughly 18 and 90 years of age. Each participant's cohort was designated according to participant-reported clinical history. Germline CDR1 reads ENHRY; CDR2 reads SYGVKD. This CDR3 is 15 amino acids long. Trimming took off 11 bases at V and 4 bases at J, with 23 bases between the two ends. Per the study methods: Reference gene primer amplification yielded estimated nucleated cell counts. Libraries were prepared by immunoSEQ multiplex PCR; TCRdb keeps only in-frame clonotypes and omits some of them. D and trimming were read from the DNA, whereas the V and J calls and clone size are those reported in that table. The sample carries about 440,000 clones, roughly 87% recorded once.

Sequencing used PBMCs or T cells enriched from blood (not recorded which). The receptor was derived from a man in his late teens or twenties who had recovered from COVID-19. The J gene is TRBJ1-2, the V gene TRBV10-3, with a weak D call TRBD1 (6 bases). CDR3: CAESLNREGFYGYTF. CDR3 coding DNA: TGTGCCGAGTCCCTCAACAGGGAGGGCTTCTATGGCTACACCTTC.